Shown below are 11 T cell receptor beta chains from a single sample sequenced in a study of control samples from healthy donors and cancer patients. Clones were read by immunoSEQ multiplex PCR, and TCRdb kept only the in-frame ones, dropping some. The repertoire holds 40,000 to 60,000 clones, about nine tenths seen once, with roughly 43% in the top ten. Sequenced input: PBMCs. Receptor source: a man in his forties or fifties with head and neck cancer.

The CDR3 loop reads CASSPVGLKDGYYGYTF. As DNA, the CDR3 is TGTGCCAGCAGTCCGGTAGGACTCAAAGACGGATACTATGGCTACACCTTC. The chain has TRBV27 and TRBJ1-2, with D hard to call. CDR3 length equals 17 residues. The germline V gene has CDR1 MNHEY and CDR2 SMNVEV (reference sequence). V lost 5 bases and J 3 bases, leaving 22 bases between the germline ends.

The chain employs TRBV2 and TRBJ1-5, with TRBD1 matching 8 bases. V trimming: 5 bases; J trimming: 7 bases; junction bases outside the gene matches: 7. The germline CDR1 and CDR2 sequences are SNHLY and FYNNEI. The CDR3 extends over 14 amino acids. The CDR3 DNA reads as TGTGCCAGCAGTCGAACAGGGGGGGACCAGCCCCAGCATTTT. Protein product: CASSRTGGDQPQHF. Combining the CDR3 with reference TRBV2 and TRBJ1-5 gives the whole variable domain EPEVTQTPSHQVTQMGQEVILRCVPISNHLYFYWYRQILGQKVEFLVSFYNNEISEKSEIFDDQFSVERPDGSNFTLKIRSTKLEDSAMYFCASSRTGGDQPQHFGDGTRLSIL.

The sample holds one count of this clone. Other nucleotide sequences from this sample produce the same CDR3. The chain joins TRBV12-3 or TRBV12-4 to TRBJ2-3; D ambiguous. CDR3 size: 12 residues. V dropped 5 bases and J dropped 2 bases, with 5 bases sitting between them. CDR3 in amino acids: CASSRDTDTQYF. The CDR3 nucleotides read TGTGCCAGCAGTCGAGACACAGATACGCAGTATTTT.

The chain uses TRBV27 and TRBJ2-4; D is ambiguous. V lost 6 bases and J lost 0, with 15 bases in between. Germline V gene data show CDR1 as MNHEY and CDR2 as SMNVEV (reference sequence). The CDR3 totals 16 residues. CDR3 sequence reads: CASRSPTTLAKNIQYF. As DNA, the CDR3 is TGTGCCAGCAGATCCCCCACTACCCTAGCCAAAAACATTCAGTACTTC.

This chain uses TRBV6-5 with TRBJ2-7, with 7 bases matching TRBD2. Germline V gene data show CDR1 as MNHEY and CDR2 as SVGAGI. The CDR3 contains 12 residues. The ends lost 9 bases at V and 3 bases at J; junction bases unmatched: 5. For the CDR3, the DNA is TGTGCCAGTTGGGGCGGGAGCTACGAGCAGTACTTC. Its protein product is CASWGGSYEQYF.

DNA for the CDR3: TGTGCCAGCAGCGGGGGGCCGAATTCACCCCTCCACTTT. This encodes CASSGGPNSPLHF. The rearrangement uses TRBV11-3 and TRBJ1-6; tentatively, D is TRBD1 (6 bases). The germline gives CDR1 SGHNT, CDR2 YENEEA. V lost 5 bases, J lost 7 bases, and 9 bases lay in between. This CDR3 is 13 amino acids long.

This clone was counted between two and nine times. The chain has TRBV10-3 and TRBJ2-2; possibly TRBD2 for D (6 bases). V lost 6 bases and J 0 bases, leaving 14 bases between the germline ends. CDR3 length equals 16 residues. CDR1 and CDR2 (germline): ENHRY, SYGVKD. The CDR3 DNA reads TGTGCCATCAGCCGCGGAGGGACGGCGAACACCGGGGAGCTGTTTTTT. This codes for CAISRGGTANTGELFF.

This clone was counted only a few times. The chain combines TRBV27 with TRBJ1-5, with D possibly matching TRBD1 (6 bases). Trimming pared 5 bases from V and 2 bases from J, leaving 13 bases between. The CDR3 runs 15 residues. Germline CDR1 is MNHEY and CDR2 is SMNVEV (reference sequence). Written as DNA, the CDR3 is TGTGCCAGCAGTCCAGGGACACGCGGCAATCAGCCCCAGCATTTT. This gives the protein CASSPGTRGNQPQHF.

The J gene is TRBJ2-2, the V gene TRBV7-9; TRBD2 aligns across 13 bases. Germline CDR1 is SEHNR and CDR2 is FQNEAQ (reference sequence). This CDR3 is 18 amino acids long. With 1 base clipped from V and 2 bases from J, the junction kept 4 bases outside the gene matches. CDR3 nucleotides: TGTGCCAGCAGCTTAGGAAGGGGACTAGCGGGAAACACCGGGGAGCTGTTTTTT. Translation gives CASSLGRGLAGNTGELFF.

This clone was observed a single time. The V call is TRBV7-2, the J call TRBJ2-2, with D perhaps assigned TRBD1 or TRBD2 (5 bases each). Germline CDR1 is SGHTA and CDR2 is FQGNSA. Trimming stripped 10 bases from V and 0 bases from J, with 15 bases between. The CDR3 totals 15 residues. CDR3 loop: CAISSGASNTGELFF. The CDR3 DNA follows: TGTGCCATCTCATCCGGGGCCTCGAACACCGGGGAGCTGTTTTTT.

The V gene is TRBV3-1 (or the pseudogene TRBV3-2), the J gene TRBJ1-2; D call uncertain. Trimming cost V 2 bases and J 8 bases, with 9 bases left between them. The CDR3 consists of 12 residues. Germline CDR1 and CDR2: LGHDT and YNNKEL (reference sequence). The CDR3 loop reads CASSQNNMGYTF. The DNA of the CDR3 is TGTGCCAGCAGCCAAAACAATATGGGCTACACCTTC.